This T cell receptor beta chain is from a study of T cell clonality in common variable immunodeficiency (dated by TCRdb to between 2014 and 2017). Predominantly Caucasian heritage was noted among both the CVID patients and the healthy controls. From each donor, roughly 4.5 to 8 ml of heparinized peripheral whole blood was collected. TCRbeta CDR3 repertoires were sequenced from genomic DNA of adults with common variable immune deficiency (CVID) and healthy adult controls. There were around 22 healthy adult volunteers in the control group (12 female and 10 or so male), ranging in age from roughly 20 to 70 years, with a mean age of about 36. To isolate peripheral blood mononuclear cells, diluted blood was subjected to density centrifugation over Hypaque 1077 or Ficoll-Paque. Unsorted mononuclear cells served as the source of genomic DNA, which was extracted either by Qiagen column purification or by a centrifugation-based method.

This clone occurred a few times. The clone's antigen remains unknown. Read coverage stops 3 residues before the CDR3 terminus; the germline J gene supplies the remainder. The germline V gene encodes CDR1 SGHTA and CDR2 FQGNSA. V is pared back by 5 bases and J by 0 bases, with 8 bases lying between the germline termini. There are 15 amino acids in the CDR3, from cysteine to phenylalanine inclusive. The DNA has 36 bases, all within the CDR3, and is read from base 1. Broad study findings and their caveats: CVID subjects shared fewer TCRbeta clones with each other than healthy controls did (p < 0.0001). CVID TCRbeta sequences reportedly showed fewer deletions and N-nucleotide insertions and lacked highly modified clones with 13 or more V deletions. Increased TCRbeta clonality was found in CVID subjects compared with healthy controls (t-test p = 0.018), with the increase being most characteristic of about a third of subjects. Patient heterogeneity within the CVID cohort put limits on correlating repertoire features with clinical complications. Even though DNA input was equal, the average per sample came to roughly 80,000 unique sequences for controls compared with 30,000 to 40,000 for CVID samples. It was noted by the authors that sequencing of the repertoires of T cell subpopulations would be needed to clarify the cause of the increased clonality in CVID.

CVID samples and control samples contributed equivalent amounts of genomic DNA as sequencing input. For every sample, a 60 bp segment covering the rearranged TCRbeta CDR3 region was amplified and then sequenced. TCRbeta amplification used the immunoSEQ assay, a bias-corrected multiplex PCR with high-throughput sequencing. Per the authors' processing: Each unique nucleotide sequence was treated as a clone and annotated with V, D and J genes, copy number and frequency. Sequences were labeled productive if in frame, and non-productive if out of frame or containing stop codons. As previously described, clonality was computed from Shannon's entropy. Mean CDR3 Kyte-Doolittle hydropathy was derived from the predicted amino acid sequences of productive clones. Hierarchical clustering of scaled V gene usage was performed with the R hclust function using Manhattan distance and complete linkage. Sharing of clones by CDR3 amino acid sequence was evaluated by resampling 12 repertoires per group over 100 rounds. Repertoires were searched for roughly 63 published EBV-specific and about 240 published CMV-specific TCRbeta sequences. A couple of CVID samples that yielded fewer than 10,000 sequences were excluded from the analysis, so roughly 40 CVID repertoires were retained. TCRdb retrieved this table from immuneACCESS and kept in-frame rearrangements only. Not all clones are present; in checked studies, unresolved V genes account for under half, and no reason is known for the remainder. V and J calls and clone size follow that table, whereas D and trimming were derived from the DNA. This sample holds some 52,000 clones in total, without any singletons. Jointly, the top ten make up about 3.7% of the sample.

The rearrangement combines TRBV7-2 with TRBJ2-6; no confident D gene assignment can be made. Material for sequencing was peripheral blood mononuclear cells. The receptor was isolated from a person aged 18 to 75 in good health. The part of the CDR3 DNA that was read is TGTGCCAGCAGCACACAGAGCTCTGGGGCCAACGTC. This codes for CASSTQSSGANV. The CDR3 as a whole reads CASSTQSSGANVLTF.